This T cell receptor beta chain was retrieved from a study of Graves' ophthalmopathy and Graves' hyperthyroidism. Moderate-to-severe activity, with CAS ≥3, NOSPECS ≥4 and duration under 3 months, characterized the donors with ophthalmopathy. Among the exclusions were patients with other autoimmune diseases, uncontrolled infections, pregnancy or lactation. As diagnostic evidence, clinical symptoms, serum thyroxine, TRAb, thyroid ultrasound and orbital computed tomography were relied upon. TCR beta CDR3 regions were amplified from RNA transcripts. First-round RT-PCR with HTBI primers preceded a second-round multiplex PCR. TCRdb ran MiXCR on the multiplex PCR reads and lists one entry per CDR3 protein. This table has some 750,000 distinct CDR3 sequences, roughly 41% appearing once. Study-wide findings and caveats: Blood contained most expanded thyroid clonotypes exceeding 0.001 frequency.

V trimming: 2 bases; J trimming: 4 bases; junction bases outside the gene matches: 3. The CDR3 is 14 amino acids. CDR1 and CDR2 from the germline V gene are SGHDN and FVKESK. Remarks on this clonotype: The target antigen is unknown.

Material: peripheral blood. The chain has TRBV14 and TRBJ1-2; 8 nucleotides match TRBD1. The TCR sequence derives from an adult man with Graves' ophthalmopathy. Here the CDR3 reads CASSQTRGLYGYTF. CDR3 in DNA: TGTGCCAGCAGCCAAACCAGGGGGCTCTATGGCTACACCTTC.